One TCR beta chain is described in this entry. Per the germline V gene, CDR1 is DFQATT and CDR2 is SNEGSKA (reference sequence). This CDR3 has 13 amino acids. A J-beta primer mix and a sample-barcoded 5' primer were used in a second PCR of roughly 7 to 12 cycles. MiXCR was run by TCRdb on the 5' RACE reads, yielding one entry per CDR3 protein. The sample holds 580,000 or so distinct CDR3 sequences, 40% to 50% seen once. The data are from a study of blood T cells in healthy people across ages. What was sequenced was blood. The receptor was derived from a man older than 75 in good health. The rearrangement links TRBV20-1 to TRBJ1-2; 7 bases line up with TRBD1. In DNA form, the CDR3 reads TGCGCCGGACCGGGACAGACATCTAGGGGCTACACCTTC. Translation gives CAGPGQTSRGYTF.